This TCR beta chain was identified during a study of T-cell memory formation after mild COVID-19. Trimming removed 3 bases at V and 2 bases at J, with 11 bases between. From germline, CDR1 is MNHEY and CDR2 SMNVEV (reference sequence). The CDR3 contains 14 residues. TCRdb reanalysed the 5' RACE reads using MiXCR and keeps one entry per CDR3 protein. The table shows approximately 270,000 distinct CDR3 sequences, with roughly 16% occurring only once. In this sample, this clonotype turned up a few times. The clonotype comes from a man between 18 and 29 years old who had mild COVID-19 (a few samples of this study predate the infection). Cell type and time point are not known. Sequenced sample: PBMCs or a T cell subset sorted from them (not recorded which). This chain uses TRBV27 with TRBJ2-7, with D hard to call. CDR3 DNA sequence: TGTGCCAGCAGTTTTGGGCACACTCCCTACGAGCAGTACTTC. Its protein is CASSFGHTPYEQYF.